The clone carrying this T cell receptor (beta chain) is a singleton in its sample. Germline values: CDR1 MNHNY, CDR2 SVGAGI (reference sequence). The CDR3 is 15 amino acids. V was trimmed by 5 bases and J by 10 bases, leaving 21 bases between them. Method: immunoSEQ multiplex PCR; TCRdb's copy keeps in-frame clones and lacks some. The sample gives roughly 70,000 clones, 94% of which show up once; about 0.38% is in the top ten. The source of the sample is a study of technical replicates of blood from a handful of donors. The receptor comes from a human donor in good health. Sequencing was done on a sample of T cells isolated from PBMCs. The gene calls are TRBV6-6 and TRBJ2-1; D not resolved. CDR3 DNA: TGTGCCAGCAGTCTAAACCCAATACTGCAAATCGAGCAGTTCTTC. It yields the protein CASSLNPILQIEQFF.